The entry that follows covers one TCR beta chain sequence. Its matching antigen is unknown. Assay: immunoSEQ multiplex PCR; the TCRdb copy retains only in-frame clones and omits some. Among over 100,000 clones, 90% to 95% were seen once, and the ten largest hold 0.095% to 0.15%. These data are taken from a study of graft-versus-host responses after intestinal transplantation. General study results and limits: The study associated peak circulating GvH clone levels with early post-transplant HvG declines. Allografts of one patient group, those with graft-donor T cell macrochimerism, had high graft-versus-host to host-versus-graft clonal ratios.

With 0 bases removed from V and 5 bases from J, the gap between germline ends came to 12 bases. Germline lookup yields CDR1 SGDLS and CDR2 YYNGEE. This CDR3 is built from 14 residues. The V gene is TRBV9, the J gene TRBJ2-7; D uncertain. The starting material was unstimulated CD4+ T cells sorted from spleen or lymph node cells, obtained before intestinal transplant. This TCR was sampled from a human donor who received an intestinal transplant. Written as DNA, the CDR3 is TGTGCCAGCAGCGTAGGGTCTAGGAATAACGAGCAGTACTTC. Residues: CASSVGSRNNEQYF.